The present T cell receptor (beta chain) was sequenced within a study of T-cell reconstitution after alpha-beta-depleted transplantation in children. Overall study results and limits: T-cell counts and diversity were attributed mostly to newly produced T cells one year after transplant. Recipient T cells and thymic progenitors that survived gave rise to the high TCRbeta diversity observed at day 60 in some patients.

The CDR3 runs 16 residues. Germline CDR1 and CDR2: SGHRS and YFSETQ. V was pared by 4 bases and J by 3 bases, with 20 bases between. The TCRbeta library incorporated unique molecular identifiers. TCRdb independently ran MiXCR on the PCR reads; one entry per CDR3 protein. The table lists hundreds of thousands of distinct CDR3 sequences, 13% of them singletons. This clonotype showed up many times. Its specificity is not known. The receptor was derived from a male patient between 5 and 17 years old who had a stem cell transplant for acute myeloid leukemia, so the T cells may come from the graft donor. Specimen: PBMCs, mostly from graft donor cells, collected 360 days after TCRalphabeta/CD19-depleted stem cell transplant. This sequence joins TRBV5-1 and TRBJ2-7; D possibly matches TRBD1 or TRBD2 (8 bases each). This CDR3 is CASSGQGGSGIYEQYF. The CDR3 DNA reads TGCGCCAGCAGCGGACAGGGTGGTAGCGGGATCTACGAGCAGTACTTC.